Shown below are 16 T cell receptor beta chains from a single sample sequenced in a study of regulatory T cells in long-lasting Graves disease. Documented time point: newly diagnosed GD, antithyroid drugs for less than 3 months. PBMC RNA was the source of the TCR library. The authors built TCR beta libraries using iRepertoire HTBI primers and Arm-PCR of CDR3 regions. Each CDR3 protein is one row after TCRdb ran MiXCR on the multiplex PCR reads. Of 400,000 to 500,000 distinct CDR3 sequences listed, less than 15% are singletons. These data were also reused for a study on T cells in Graves' hyperthyroidism and ophthalmopathy.

The source was peripheral blood mononuclear cells (PBMCs), collected at new diagnosis, from a patient treated with antithyroid drugs. These receptors were obtained from a woman in her forties or fifties with Graves disease.

This clonotype was counted many times. The chain recombines TRBV20-1 with TRBJ2-1; D is possibly TRBD2 (6 bases). V was shortened by 3 bases and J by 5 bases, with 11 bases between the two germline ends. The CDR3 covers 13 residues. Germline V CDR1 and CDR2: DFQATT, SNEGSKA (reference sequence). DNA of the CDR3: TGCAGTGCTAGGGCCCAGCGGGACAATGAGCAGTTCTTC. This translates into CSARAQRDNEQFF.

In this sample, this clonotype turned up many times. The V and J genes are TRBV12-3 or TRBV12-4 and TRBJ2-3; perhaps TRBD2 as D (5 bases). Between the trimmed V and J ends, which lost 1 base and 1 base, there was a span of 9 bases. The CDR3 has 15 residues. The CDR3 DNA is TGTGCCAGCAGTTTAGGAGGGAGCCGCACAGATACGCAGTATTTT. Protein: CASSLGGSRTDTQYF.

The V gene is TRBV28, the J gene TRBJ1-3, with TRBD1 matching over 10 bases. This CDR3 is 15 amino acids long. The V and J ends lost 6 bases and 3 bases, in that order; junction bases with no gene match: 5. Germline V CDR1 and CDR2: MDHEN, SYDVKM. The CDR3: CASSRTGGYGNTIYF. The CDR3, as DNA: TGTGCCAGCAGCCGGACAGGGGGGTATGGAAACACCATATATTTT.

This clonotype occurred many times. The rearrangement uses TRBV27 and TRBJ2-3, with 9 positions matching TRBD1. CDR1 is MNHEY and CDR2 is SMNVEV in the germline V gene (reference sequence). The trim removed 2 bases at V and 6 bases at J, leaving 6 bases unmatched. The CDR3 sequence is 15 residues long. As DNA, the CDR3 is TGTGCCAGCAGTTTACGGGGACAGGGATCTGATACGCAGTATTTT. Translated: CASSLRGQGSDTQYF.

This CDR3 reads CASSLWGNYFEQYF. The DNA of the CDR3 is TGTGCCAGCAGCTTGTGGGGGAATTACTTCGAGCAGTACTTC. This rearrangement joins TRBV5-6 to TRBJ2-7; D is perhaps TRBD1 or TRBD2 (5 bases each). V gave up 1 base and J gave up 6 bases, with 14 bases separating them. This CDR3 has 14 amino acids. Germline V CDR1 and CDR2: SGHDT, YYEEEE.

This clonotype was seen at least ten times. This chain uses TRBV10-3 with TRBJ2-5; 7 nucleotides agree with TRBD2. With 2 bases clipped from V and 2 bases from J, the junction kept 2 bases outside the gene matches. This CDR3 contains 14 residues. Germline CDR1 and CDR2: ENHRY and SYGVKD. CDR3 in DNA: TGTGCCATCAGTGAGGGGGGACTACAAGAGACCCAGTACTTC. Amino acids: CAISEGGLQETQYF.

To note about this clonotype: A far larger clone is just one base off, so this is likely a read error. The chain uses TRBV7-2 and TRBJ2-1; TRBD1 aligns across 7 bases. The germline V gene has CDR1 SGHTA and CDR2 FQGNSA. The CDR3 has 16 amino acids. The V gene end was trimmed by 2 bases and the J gene end by 6 bases; junction bases not matched to a gene: 10. CDR3 protein: CASSLTTGQKRNEQFF. CDR3 coding DNA: TGTGCCAGCAGCTTAACTACGGGACAGAAACGCAATGAGCAGTTCTTC. Full variable domain (remainder filled in from reference TRBV7-2 and TRBJ2-1): GAGVSQSPSNKVTEKGKDVELRCDPISGHTALYWYRQSLGQGLEFLIYFQGNSAPDKSGLPSDRFSAERTGGSVSTLTIQRTQQEDSAVYLCASSLTTGQKRNEQFFGPGTRLTVL.

The chain couples TRBV7-3 to TRBJ1-5, with D possibly matching TRBD1 (6 bases). In germline, CDR1 is SGHTA, CDR2 FQGTGA. The CDR3 is 17 residues long. The ends were cut back, 2 bases at V and 0 bases at J, with 14 bases in the middle. CDR3 in amino acids: CASSLRGGGYSNQPQHF. Written as DNA, the CDR3 is TGTGCCAGCAGCTTACGGGGGGGGGGCTATAGCAATCAGCCCCAGCATTTT.

This clonotype was observed at least ten times. The chain couples TRBV20-1 to TRBJ2-3, with D possibly called TRBD1 or TRBD2 (5 bases each). Germline values: CDR1 DFQATT, CDR2 SNEGSKA (reference sequence). The CDR3 spans 14 residues. The V end lost 2 bases, the J end lost 6 bases, and 15 bases lay between the germline ends. CDR3 nucleotides: TGCAGTGCTAGACTCCAGGGTGAGGGTGATACGCAGTATTTT. Translating gives CSARLQGEGDTQYF.

About this clonotype: One junction end disagrees with the germline gene, perhaps due to a read error. The CDR3 reads CASSSGGRAKNIQHF. CDR3 bases: TGTGCCAGCAGTTCGGGGGGGAGGGCCAAAAACATTCAGCACTTC. V usage is TRBV28 and J usage is TRBJ2-1; 8 nucleotides align to TRBD2. The CDR3 extends over 15 amino acids. The germline gives CDR1 MDHEN, CDR2 SYDVKM.

The rearrangement joins TRBV28 to TRBJ2-1; no reliable D call. Germline V lookup: CDR1 MDHEN, CDR2 SYDVKM. Deletions cut 3 bases from V and 1 base from J, with 7 bases between. The CDR3 contains 14 residues. CDR3 sequence: CASSFSLSYNEQFF. The CDR3 region has the DNA TGTGCCAGCAGTTTTTCGTTGTCCTACAATGAGCAGTTCTTC.

This clonotype was recorded a few times. This chain connects TRBV5-1 to TRBJ2-5; D gene ambiguous. The germline V and J ends were trimmed by 0 bases and 2 bases, with 11 bases remaining between them. CDR3 length: 15 amino acids. Germline CDR1 and CDR2: SGHRS and YFSETQ. The CDR3 nucleotides read TGCGCCAGCAGCTTGGGGGCGGTACTTCAAGAGACCCAGTACTTC. Protein product: CASSLGAVLQETQYF.

This clonotype appeared many times. CDR3: CAISPGQGSSYEQYF. The CDR3 coding sequence is TGTGCCATCAGTCCCGGACAGGGTAGTTCCTACGAGCAGTACTTC. This sequence joins TRBV10-3 and TRBJ2-7; 8 bases align to TRBD1. This CDR3 contains 15 residues. V gave up 5 bases and J gave up 1 base; unmatched junction bases: 7. Germline assignment: CDR1 ENHRY and CDR2 SYGVKD.

This clonotype has at least ten counts. The genes are TRBV7-8 and TRBJ2-7; 9 nucleotides align to TRBD2. The germline V gene has CDR1 SGHVS and CDR2 FQNEAQ. The CDR3 length is 15 residues. V trimming: 5 bases; J trimming: 3 bases; junction bases outside the gene matches: 8. CDR3: CASSAPVAGDYEQYF. For the CDR3, the DNA is TGTGCCAGCAGCGCCCCGGTAGCGGGAGACTACGAGCAGTACTTC.

This clonotype was picked up many times. The chain recombines TRBV28 with TRBJ2-7; 10 bases agree with TRBD1. With V trimmed by 6 bases and J by 3 bases, 5 bases remained unmatched. The CDR3 extends over 14 amino acids. Germline CDR1 and CDR2: MDHEN and SYDVKM. CDR3 sequence: CASSLGTGVYEQYF. The CDR3 bases are TGTGCCAGCAGCCTCGGGACAGGGGTCTACGAGCAGTACTTC.

A word on this clonotype: A much larger clone differs by one base, so this may be a read error. The rearrangement links TRBV12-3 or TRBV12-4 to TRBJ1-3; D remains unclear. The CDR3 loop spans 12 amino acids. CDR3 DNA: TGTGTCAGCAGCCCCGCTGGAAACACCATATATTTT. Amino acids: CVSSPAGNTIYF.